This T cell receptor beta chain was identified in a study of T-cell reconstitution after alpha-beta-depleted transplantation in children. Preparation of the TCRbeta library used unique molecular identifiers. TCRdb called the PCR reads again in MiXCR, with one record for every CDR3 protein. This table has around 130,000 distinct CDR3 sequences, 8% to 10% appearing once. Germline loops: CDR1 KGHSH, CDR2 LQKENI. The CDR3 consists of 17 residues. Trimming shortened V by 3 bases and J by 2 bases, and 18 bases separated the two germline ends. The sequence was collected from a girl under two years old who had a stem cell transplant for combined immunodeficiency, so the T cells may come from the graft donor. The sample here was PBMCs, mostly from graft donor cells, taken 180 days after TCRalphabeta/CD19-depleted stem cell transplant. V gene TRBV18 combines with J gene TRBJ2-3; unclear D gene. This chain's CDR3 is CASSPGNHFYYTDTQYF. The CDR3 DNA follows: TGTGCCAGCTCACCGGGGAATCACTTCTATTACACAGATACGCAGTATTTT. The variable domain in full, completed from reference TRBV18 and TRBJ2-3, reads NAGVMQNPRHLVRRRGQEARLRCSPMKGHSHVYWYRQLPEEGLKFMVYLQKENIIDESGMPKERFSAEFPKEGPSILRIQQVVRGDSAAYFCASSPGNHFYYTDTQYFGPGTRLTVL.